This entry describes one T cell receptor beta chain. The data originate from a study of T cells in Graves' hyperthyroidism and ophthalmopathy. RNA transcripts provided the source from which TCR beta CDR3 regions were amplified. TCR CDR3 regions were first amplified by RT-PCR with HTBI primers. TCRdb passed the multiplex PCR reads through MiXCR, listing each CDR3 protein once. Of approximately 630,000 distinct CDR3 sequences listed, 15% to 20% are singletons. The sample comprised blood. The source is a woman aged 25 to 45 with Graves' hyperthyroidism.

This chain's CDR3 is CASRSGTTEKLFF. CDR3 DNA sequence: TGTGCCAGCAGATCCGGGACAACTGAAAAACTGTTTTTT. The V and J genes are TRBV6-1 and TRBJ1-4; D may be TRBD1 (6 bases). Per the germline V gene, CDR1 is MNHNS and CDR2 is SASEGT. The CDR3 runs to 13 residues. Trimming removed 6 bases at V and 7 bases at J, with 12 bases between.